The T cell receptor (beta chain) under discussion was sequenced for a study of CD8 T cell repertoires and HIV-1 epitope variants. Repertoires were generated with immunoSEQ multiplex PCR, while TCRdb's copy carries only in-frame clones and drops some. The sample shows roughly 5,200 clones, around two thirds of them seen only once. CDR3 size: 15 residues. Germline V gene lookup returns CDR1 MGHRA and CDR2 YSYEKL. About this clone itself: Its antigen is not identified. Germline is not matched at one junction end, which may reflect a read error.

The sequenced sample was cultured CD8+ T cells derived from PBMCs. The receptor was isolated from a male donor with HIV. The V call is TRBV4-1, the J call TRBJ1-2, with TRBD1 matching over 7 bases. The CDR3 sequence: CASSLGDSGRGGYTF. CDR3 nucleotide sequence: TGTGCCAGCAGCCTAGGGGACAGCGGGAGGGGTGGCTACACCTTC.